This TCR beta chain was sequenced for a study of T cells in Graves' hyperthyroidism and ophthalmopathy. Germline V gene sequence: CDR1 ENHRY, CDR2 SYGVKD. Unmatched junction bases numbered 1, after V lost 2 bases and J lost 1 base. The CDR3 sequence is 14 residues long. To note about this clonotype: This may be a read error, as it is one base from a much larger clone.

Using RNA transcripts as the source, TCR beta CDR3 regions were amplified. First-round RT-PCR targeting the TCR CDR3 was performed with the HTBI primer set. TCRdb itself ran the multiplex PCR reads through MiXCR, one entry per CDR3 protein. The repertoire holds roughly 650,000 distinct CDR3 sequences, with about a sixth as singletons. Diagnosing involved the use of clinical symptoms, serum thyroxine and TRAb, thyroid ultrasound and orbital computed tomography. The sample was blood. The rearrangement links TRBV10-3 to TRBJ1-1; 7 positions match TRBD1. This receptor was taken from a woman in her thirties or forties with Graves' ophthalmopathy. DNA of the CDR3: TGTGCCATCAGTGAGGAGGGGGCGAACACTGAAGCTTTCTTT. The encoded protein is CAISEEGANTEAFF.